Below are 32 T cell receptor beta chains sequenced from a single sample in a study of T cell repertoires in ileal Crohn's disease. Only in-frame clones appear in the TCRdb table, and some are missing; sequencing was by immunoSEQ multiplex PCR. Of roughly 16,000 clones listed, 72% are singletons. The sample's time point: neoterminal ileum biopsy at postoperative endoscopy, about 6 months after surgery. The specimen was ileal tissue. The receptors shown here come from an adult with Crohn's disease.

This chain links TRBV28 with TRBJ2-3, with no clear D. The V gene lost 3 bases and the J gene lost 1 base, with 8 bases spanning the gap. This CDR3 contains 14 residues. Germline values: CDR1 MDHEN, CDR2 SYDVKM. The CDR3 is CASSFLSGTDTQYF. The CDR3 DNA follows: TGTGCCAGCAGTTTTTTATCCGGCACAGATACGCAGTATTTT.

This chain connects TRBV19 to TRBJ1-4, with D tentatively TRBD1 (5 bases). Trimming shortened V by 5 bases and J by 3 bases, and 13 bases separated the two germline ends. The CDR3 runs to 15 residues. CDR1 and CDR2 from the germline V gene are LNHDA and SQIVND (reference sequence). CDR3 sequence reads: CASSVKGSPNEKLFF. CDR3 nucleotides: TGTGCCAGTAGTGTAAAGGGGTCACCTAATGAAAAACTGTTTTTT.

This chain joins TRBV18 and TRBJ1-2, with D perhaps TRBD1 (5 bases). Germline V gene lookup returns CDR1 KGHSH and CDR2 LQKENI. Trimming left V 1 base short and J 4 bases short, with 16 bases between. The CDR3 contains 16 residues. The CDR3 coding sequence is TGTGCCAGCTCACCACTTCCCGGAGGGGAGGTCTATGGCTACACCTTC. Translating it yields CASSPLPGGEVYGYTF.

The J gene is TRBJ1-2, the V gene TRBV10-2, with D perhaps matching TRBD1 (5 bases). Trimming shortened V by 6 bases and J by 3 bases, and 8 bases separated the two germline ends. The CDR3 extends over 12 amino acids. Germline V gene sequence: CDR1 WSHSY, CDR2 SAAADI. The chain's CDR3 is CASSARDYGYTF. The CDR3 region has the DNA TGCGCCAGCAGCGCCAGGGACTATGGCTACACCTTC.

The chain is built from TRBV4-3 and TRBJ2-5; TRBD2 agrees at 7 bases. This CDR3 spans 15 amino acids. V lost 4 bases and J lost 0; bases outside the gene matches: 5. From germline, CDR1 is LGHNA and CDR2 YSLEER. The chain's CDR3 is CASSRTLADQETQYF. The DNA for the CDR3 is TGCGCCAGCAGCCGCACTCTAGCGGACCAAGAGACCCAGTACTTC.

This rearrangement joins TRBV19 to TRBJ2-1, with 7 bases aligning to TRBD2. Germline V gene data show CDR1 as LNHDA and CDR2 as SQIVND (reference sequence). Unmatched junction bases numbered 7, after V lost 4 bases and J lost 7 bases. The CDR3 runs to 14 residues. CDR3 DNA sequence: TGTGCCAGTAGTAGGGGGGGAAGGGATAATGAGCAGTTCTTC. Translated, it gives CASSRGGRDNEQFF.

In its sample, this clone was seen a few times. The chain employs TRBV18 and TRBJ1-6; perhaps TRBD1 as D (5 bases). Trimming shortened V by 0 bases and J by 9 bases, and 9 bases separated the two germline ends. The CDR3 has 14 residues. CDR1 and CDR2 from the germline V gene are KGHSH and LQKENI. The CDR3 is CASSPPARASPLHF. In nucleotides, the CDR3 is TGTGCCAGCTCACCACCGGCCAGGGCTTCACCCCTCCACTTT.

The CDR3 here is CASSLTGQGAYEQYF. Written as DNA, the CDR3 is TGCGCCAGCAGCTTAACGGGACAGGGAGCCTACGAGCAGTACTTC. The chain has TRBV5-1 and TRBJ2-7; 9 nucleotides agree with TRBD1. With 2 bases clipped from V and 2 bases from J, the junction kept 5 bases outside the gene matches. Germline loops: CDR1 SGHRS, CDR2 YFSETQ. The CDR3 loop spans 15 amino acids.

This chain connects TRBV7-8 to TRBJ2-7; 12 nucleotides agree with TRBD2. CDR1 is SGHVS and CDR2 is FQNEAQ in the germline V gene. The CDR3 has 14 residues. Trimming at V came to 1 base and at J to 6 bases, leaving 1 base not matched to a gene. CDR3 residues: CASSLVTSGSEQYF. The CDR3 region has the DNA TGTGCCAGCAGCTTAGTGACTAGCGGGAGCGAGCAGTACTTC.

The chain is built from TRBV11-2 and TRBJ2-5, with D maybe TRBD2 (5 bases). The J call may be wrong; the DNA end is better matched by TRBJ2-7. Per the germline V gene, CDR1 is SGHAT and CDR2 is FQNNGV. The CDR3 contains 14 residues. The CDR3 here is CASSLDLRGSEQYF. CDR3 nucleotide sequence: TGTGCCAGCAGCCTCGACCTACGAGGGTCCGAGCAGTACTTC.

This clone showed up just once. The chain recombines TRBV30 with TRBJ1-1, with D unresolved. From germline, CDR1 is GTSNPN and CDR2 SVGIG (reference sequence). V was cut by 6 bases and J by 3 bases, with 11 bases left in between. The CDR3 sequence is 12 residues long. CDR3 nucleotides: TGTGCCTGCAAGACAACAGACACTGAAGCTTTCTTT. As protein: CACKTTDTEAFF.

The chain combines TRBV27 with TRBJ1-2; the D is unclear. Trimming took off 5 bases at V and 0 bases at J, with 13 bases between the two ends. The CDR3 runs 15 residues. The germline V gene encodes CDR1 MNHEY and CDR2 SMNVEV (reference sequence). CDR3 residues: CASSQTYGTNYGYTF. CDR3 DNA sequence: TGTGCCAGCAGTCAAACGTACGGGACTAACTATGGCTACACCTTC.

This clone was observed a handful of times. Here the CDR3 reads CASSFSSVRTGELFF. As DNA, the CDR3 is TGCGCCAGCAGCTTTTCTAGCGTGAGGACCGGGGAGCTGTTTTTT. This sequence joins TRBV5-1 and TRBJ2-2, with a possible D match to TRBD2 (6 bases). V dropped 2 bases and J dropped 5 bases, with 13 bases sitting between them. Germline V gives CDR1 SGHRS, CDR2 YFSETQ. This CDR3 spans 15 amino acids. Together with reference TRBV5-1 and TRBJ2-2, the CDR3 gives the full variable domain: KAGVTQTPRYLIKTRGQQVTLSCSPISGHRSVSWYQQTPGQGLQFLFEYFSETQRNKGNFPGRFSGRQFSNSRSEMNVSTLELGDSALYLCASSFSSVRTGELFFGEGSRLTVL.

This rearrangement joins TRBV7-8 to TRBJ2-3; 9 bases are a match to TRBD1. V lost 4 bases, J lost 3 bases, and 5 bases stayed unmatched. Germline V CDR1 and CDR2: SGHVS, FQNEAQ. The CDR3 length is 15 residues. CDR3 sequence (DNA): TGTGCCAGCAGCTACGGGACAGGGAGTACAGATACGCAGTATTTT. Protein: CASSYGTGSTDTQYF. Complete variable domain (other parts from reference TRBV7-8 and TRBJ2-3): GAGVSQSPRYKVAKRGQDVALRCDPISGHVSLFWYQQALGQGPEFLTYFQNEAQLDKSGLPSDRFFAERPEGSVSTLKIQRTQQEDSAVYLCASSYGTGSTDTQYFGPGTRLTVL.

V and J are TRBV19 and TRBJ1-1; 9 bases are shared with TRBD1. This CDR3 has 16 amino acids. Germline loops: CDR1 LNHDA, CDR2 SQIVND (reference sequence). The trim removed 4 bases at V and 4 bases at J, leaving 10 bases unmatched. CDR3: CASSTTGQGLGTEAFF. The CDR3 region has the DNA TGTGCCAGTAGTACCACCGGACAGGGGTTGGGCACTGAAGCTTTCTTT.

The chain combines TRBV28 with TRBJ1-5; the D is unclear. The germline gives CDR1 MDHEN, CDR2 SYDVKM. The CDR3 consists of 14 residues. V lost 3 bases, J lost 5 bases, and 11 bases lay in between. The CDR3 nucleotides read TGTGCCAGCAGTTTCCAAACAACAGATCAGCCCCAGCATTTT. Its translation: CASSFQTTDQPQHF.

There are a few counts of this clone. The rearrangement links TRBV6-1 to TRBJ2-5; tentative D call: TRBD1 (6 bases). The DNA end favors TRBJ2-7, so the J call may be wrong. Germline lookup yields CDR1 MNHNS and CDR2 SASEGT. This CDR3 is 15 amino acids long. The CDR3 reads CASSETGRLNYEQYF. The CDR3 DNA reads as TGTGCCAGCAGCGAAACAGGGCGGCTTAACTACGAGCAGTACTTC.

The rearrangement links TRBV7-2 to TRBJ1-1; D uncertain. CDR3 size: 13 residues. Germline-derived CDR1 and CDR2 are SGHTA and FQGNSA. Trimming shortened V by 5 bases and J by 1 base, and 8 bases separated the two germline ends. The CDR3 sequence is CASSLTSNTEAFF. The CDR3 DNA is TGTGCCAGCAGCCTAACGTCGAACACTGAAGCTTTCTTT.

The V gene is TRBV16, the J gene TRBJ1-5; no reliable D call. The CDR3 spans 14 residues. The germline V gene encodes CDR1 KGHSY and CDR2 FQNENV. V gave up 0 bases and J gave up 8 bases, with 11 bases separating them. This CDR3 is CASSQSSGWEPQHF. In nucleotides, the CDR3 is TGTGCCAGCAGCCAATCATCGGGATGGGAGCCCCAGCATTTT.

This chain uses TRBV2 with TRBJ1-5, with D maybe TRBD1 (5 bases). The CDR3 totals 14 residues. V lost 1 base and J 5 bases, leaving 9 bases between the germline ends. Germline V gives CDR1 SNHLY, CDR2 FYNNEI. Here the CDR3 reads CASSEVQGHQPQHF. As DNA, the CDR3 is TGTGCCAGCAGTGAAGTGCAGGGCCATCAGCCCCAGCATTTT.

The chain combines TRBV5-1 with TRBJ1-2; 7 positions match TRBD1. This CDR3 contains 17 residues. Germline V gene data show CDR1 as SGHRS and CDR2 as YFSETQ. After removal of 4 bases from V and 4 bases from J, the junction contained 16 bases not matched to a gene. CDR3 DNA: TGCGCCAGCAGCCAAGTTCCGGGAGGGGGCGACGTCTATGGCTACACCTTC. Translation: CASSQVPGGGDVYGYTF.

J is TRBJ2-3 and V is TRBV9; weak D call: TRBD1 (6 bases). The CDR3 totals 15 residues. Germline V lookup: CDR1 SGDLS, CDR2 YYNGEE. The V gene lost 4 bases and the J gene lost 4 bases, with 16 bases spanning the gap. CDR3 sequence (DNA): TGTGCCAGCAGCCCCCTGTCAGGGGTAGCAGATACGCAGTATTTT. It yields the protein CASSPLSGVADTQYF.

The V and J genes are TRBV2 and TRBJ1-1; no reliable D call. Trimming left V 3 bases short and J 0 bases short, with 8 bases between. Per germline, CDR1 SNHLY and CDR2 FYNNEI. This CDR3 contains 14 residues. In DNA form, the CDR3 reads TGTGCCAGCAGTGACACCGGTGTGAACACTGAAGCTTTCTTT. It encodes CASSDTGVNTEAFF. Full variable domain (remainder filled in from reference TRBV2 and TRBJ1-1): EPEVTQTPSHQVTQMGQEVILRCVPISNHLYFYWYRQILGQKVEFLVSFYNNEISEKSEIFDDQFSVERPDGSNFTLKIRSTKLEDSAMYFCASSDTGVNTEAFFGQGTRLTVV.

The chain joins TRBV2 to TRBJ1-1; 9 nucleotides align to TRBD1. V lost 2 bases and J lost 2; bases outside the gene matches: 9. This CDR3 has 17 amino acids. Looked up from germline, CDR1 is SNHLY and CDR2 is FYNNEI. The CDR3 coding sequence is TGTGCCAGCAGTGAACTTTCGGGACAGGGCGCCAACACTGAAGCTTTCTTT. Its translation is CASSELSGQGANTEAFF. Drawing the rest from reference TRBV2 and TRBJ1-1, the complete variable domain is EPEVTQTPSHQVTQMGQEVILRCVPISNHLYFYWYRQILGQKVEFLVSFYNNEISEKSEIFDDQFSVERPDGSNFTLKIRSTKLEDSAMYFCASSELSGQGANTEAFFGQGTRLTVV.

This clone was counted a single time. The rearrangement uses TRBV27 and TRBJ1-2, with a possible D match to TRBD1 (5 bases). This CDR3 has 13 residues. Trimming removed 3 bases at V and 2 bases at J, with 7 bases between. Germline V gene sequence: CDR1 MNHEY, CDR2 SMNVEV (reference sequence). CDR3 nucleotides: TGTGCCAGCAGTTTTTCAGGGAACTATGGCTACACCTTC. Translation: CASSFSGNYGYTF.

The rearrangement joins TRBV6-6 to TRBJ1-6, with D unclear. V gave up 6 bases and J gave up 10 bases, with 22 bases separating them. The CDR3 has 16 amino acids. Germline V CDR1 and CDR2: MNHNY, SVGAGI (reference sequence). CDR3 nucleotides: TGTGCCAGCAGACCCCAAAGACCCAGGCGGGAATCACCCCTCCACTTT. It translates to CASRPQRPRRESPLHF.

The chain carries TRBV30 and TRBJ1-1; 8 bases align to TRBD1. CDR3 length: 13 amino acids. V trimming: 8 bases; J trimming: 3 bases; junction bases outside the gene matches: 8. The germline CDR1 and CDR2 sequences are GTSNPN and SVGIG (reference sequence). The CDR3 coding sequence is TGTGCCGGGCGGACAGGGTGGGACACTGAAGCTTTCTTT. This translates into CAGRTGWDTEAFF.

This clone was seen once. The chain recombines TRBV6-6 with TRBJ1-5; 7 bases agree with TRBD1. The CDR3 covers 16 residues. Germline V gene data show CDR1 as MNHNY and CDR2 as SVGAGI (reference sequence). Trimming cost V 5 bases and J 0 bases; bases outside gene matches: 7. CDR3 residues: CASSQGQALSNQPQHF. The CDR3, as DNA: TGTGCCAGCAGTCAAGGACAGGCGCTTAGCAATCAGCCCCAGCATTTT.

The J gene is TRBJ1-5, the V gene TRBV30; maybe TRBD1 (5 bases). The length of the CDR3 is 13 residues. Per the germline V gene, CDR1 is GTSNPN and CDR2 is SVGIG (reference sequence). The V and J ends lost 0 bases and 6 bases respectively, with 9 bases between them. The CDR3 DNA reads TGTGCCTGGAGTGTACGTAGGGGTCAGCCCCAGCATTTT. Amino acid sequence: CAWSVRRGQPQHF.

The CDR3 sequence: CASLAGEGTDTQYF. The CDR3 nucleotides read TGTGCCTCTCTTGCGGGAGAGGGCACAGATACGCAGTATTTT. The rearrangement uses TRBV2 and TRBJ2-3; 7 nucleotides agree with TRBD2. In germline, CDR1 is SNHLY, CDR2 FYNNEI. The CDR3 loop spans 14 amino acids. The V segment lost 11 bases and the J segment 1 base; nucleotides outside the gene matches: 9.

The chain has TRBV18 and TRBJ1-2; 7 bases align to TRBD1. Germline V gene sequence: CDR1 KGHSH, CDR2 LQKENI. This CDR3 has 13 amino acids. The ends lost 3 bases at V and 7 bases at J; junction bases unmatched: 5. CDR3 nucleotide sequence: TGTGCCAGCTCACCCGTTTCAGGGGGTGGCTACACCTTC. Translated, it gives CASSPVSGGGYTF.

Turning to this clone: One end of the junction varies from germline; a read error may be responsible. This chain connects TRBV5-1 to TRBJ2-6; the D gene is possibly TRBD1 (5 bases). This CDR3 has 16 residues. Germline V lookup: CDR1 SGHRS, CDR2 YFSETQ. The CDR3 DNA follows: TGCGCCAGCAGCTTGGCAGCCGGCTCTGGGGCCAACGTCCCGACTTTC. Protein: CASSLAAGSGANVPTF.